Listed below are T cell receptor beta chains from one sample, sequenced in a study of blood T cell repertoires in COVID-19. TCRdb keeps only in-frame clones here, not all; method: immunoSEQ multiplex PCR. The sample lists more than 85,000 clones; roughly 79% were seen once. Input material: peripheral blood. The receptors originated from a woman between 65 and 79 years old with acute or convalescent COVID-19. Each CDR3 is given with its conserved first and last residue. D genes are given only for firm matches. Part of the rows lack a size; the others show once, few, many or a class for expanded clones.

cdr3_aa: CASSQEAGNEKLFF; cdr3_nt: TGCGCCAGCAGCCAAGAGGCAGGGAATGAAAAACTGTTTTTT; j_call: TRBJ1-4; clone_size: NA; v_call: TRBV4-1; d_call: NA
cdr3_aa: CASSISAGAGGTEAFF; cdr3_nt: TGTGCCAGTAGTATATCGGCAGGGGCTGGGGGCACTGAAGCTTTCTTT; j_call: TRBJ1-1; clone_size: NA; v_call: TRBV19; d_call: NA
cdr3_aa: CASSRTDYGYTF; cdr3_nt: TGTGCCAGTAGTAGGACTGACTATGGCTACACCTTC; j_call: TRBJ1-2; clone_size: once; v_call: TRBV19; d_call: NA
cdr3_aa: CASSQAGGNNEQFF; cdr3_nt: TGCGCCAGCAGCCAAGCGGGGGGCAACAATGAGCAGTTCTTC; j_call: TRBJ2-1; clone_size: NA; v_call: TRBV4-3; d_call: NA
cdr3_aa: CASSPGQGNYGYTF; cdr3_nt: TGTGCCAGCAGCCCCGGACAGGGTAACTATGGCTACACCTTC; j_call: TRBJ1-2; clone_size: NA; v_call: TRBV2; d_call: TRBD1
cdr3_aa: CASSLTGDYGYTF; cdr3_nt: TGTGCCAGCAGCTTGACGGGGGACTATGGCTACACCTTC; j_call: TRBJ1-2; clone_size: NA; v_call: TRBV5-5; d_call: NA
cdr3_aa: CASSQGEVGTWLNIQYF; cdr3_nt: TGTGCCAGCAGCCAAGGGGAGGTGGGAACGTGGCTAAACATTCAGTACTTC; j_call: TRBJ2-4; clone_size: NA; v_call: TRBV14; d_call: NA
cdr3_aa: CAWSRGAGNSPLHF; cdr3_nt: TGTGCCTGGAGTCGGGGGGCAGGGAATTCACCCCTCCACTTT; j_call: TRBJ1-6; clone_size: NA; v_call: TRBV30; d_call: NA
cdr3_aa: CASSYKGGNEKLFF; cdr3_nt: TGTGCCAGCAGCTACAAGGGGGGGAATGAAAAACTGTTTTTT; j_call: TRBJ1-4; clone_size: NA; v_call: TRBV5-6; d_call: NA
cdr3_aa: CASSLGVRWTSHGNEQFF; cdr3_nt: TGTGCCAGCAGCTTAGGGGTCCGGTGGACTAGCCATGGCAATGAGCAGTTCTTC; j_call: TRBJ2-1; clone_size: NA; v_call: TRBV7-9; d_call: TRBD2
cdr3_aa: CASSRGLAGGQADTQYF; cdr3_nt: TGTGCCAGCAGCAGGGGACTAGCGGGGGGGCAGGCAGATACGCAGTATTTT; j_call: TRBJ2-3; clone_size: NA; v_call: TRBV5-4; d_call: TRBD2
cdr3_aa: CASRPRGIYEQYF; cdr3_nt: TGTGCCAGCAGACCACGAGGAATATACGAGCAGTACTTC; j_call: TRBJ2-7; clone_size: NA; v_call: TRBV5-4; d_call: NA
cdr3_aa: CASSENIWTGADTEAFF; cdr3_nt: TGCGCCAGCAGCGAAAATATCTGGACAGGTGCTGACACTGAAGCTTTCTTT; j_call: TRBJ1-1; clone_size: NA; v_call: TRBV5-1; d_call: TRBD1
cdr3_aa: CASSFLGTSSWNTGELFF; cdr3_nt: TGTGCCAGCAGCTTCCTCGGGACTAGTAGTTGGAACACCGGGGAGCTGTTTTTT; j_call: TRBJ2-2; clone_size: NA; v_call: TRBV13; d_call: TRBD2